The 21 T cell receptor beta chains below were found in one sample sequenced in a study of blood T cell repertoires in COVID-19. Profiling relied on immunoSEQ multiplex PCR, and the TCRdb table lists in-frame clones only, not all of them. The table has fewer than 350,000 clones, approximately 87% seen once; the top ten hold 10% to 15%. The sample consisted of peripheral blood. These receptor sequences come from a woman in her thirties with COVID-19, enrolled during active disease.

The V call is TRBV6-5, the J call TRBJ1-4, with D hard to call. CDR1 and CDR2 from the germline V gene are MNHEY and SVGAGI. There are 15 residues in the CDR3. V dropped 5 bases and J dropped 0 bases, with 10 bases sitting between them. The CDR3 here is CASSRHTSTNEKLFF. CDR3 in DNA: TGTGCCAGCAGTAGACACACTTCAACTAATGAAAAACTGTTTTTT.

The table lists this clone with a few counts. The rearrangement joins TRBV11-2 to TRBJ2-7, with a weak D call TRBD2 (7 bases). Trimming left V 3 bases short and J 0 bases short, with 9 bases between. Germline V gene sequence: CDR1 SGHAT, CDR2 FQNNGV. The CDR3 spans 14 residues. In nucleotides, the CDR3 is TGTGCCAGCAGCTTCGGGGGGCCCTCCTACGAGCAGTACTTC. This codes for CASSFGGPSYEQYF.

This clone was detected only a few times. This chain links TRBV19 with TRBJ2-7; D might be TRBD2 (7 bases). This CDR3 is 14 amino acids long. The V end lost 7 bases, the J end lost 0 bases, and 13 bases lay between the germline ends. Germline loops: CDR1 LNHDA, CDR2 SQIVND (reference sequence). CDR3 in amino acids: CASIGGGDSYEQYF. CDR3 DNA: TGTGCCAGTATCGGCGGGGGCGACTCCTACGAGCAGTACTTC.

This clone was picked up one time. The chain employs TRBV19 and TRBJ1-5, with 9 bases lining up with TRBD1. Germline V gene data show CDR1 as LNHDA and CDR2 as SQIVND (reference sequence). This CDR3 is 14 amino acids long. With V trimmed by 7 bases and J by 8 bases, 9 bases remained unmatched. The CDR3, as DNA: TGTGCCAGTACCCGGACAGGGGTCTTGGAGCCCCAGCATTTT. This sequence encodes CASTRTGVLEPQHF.

The chain employs TRBV7-9 and TRBJ1-1; 11 bases match TRBD1. Trimming took 3 bases from V and 1 from J; bases not matched to a gene: 7. This CDR3 has 17 residues. The germline CDR1 and CDR2 sequences are SEHNR and FQNEAQ (reference sequence). CDR3 nucleotides: TGTGCCAGCAGCTTTAACCCGGGACAGGGGGAGAACACTGAAGCTTTCTTT. It specifies CASSFNPGQGENTEAFF.

The chain couples TRBV4-1 to TRBJ2-3; maybe TRBD2 (6 bases). Germline V CDR1 and CDR2: MGHRA, YSYEKL. CDR3 length: 18 residues. The germline V and J ends were trimmed by 6 bases and 3 bases, with 25 bases remaining between them. The CDR3 region is CASRPRPPVLGGTDTQYF. Written as DNA, the CDR3 is TGCGCCAGCAGGCCAAGACCGCCGGTTTTAGGAGGGACAGATACGCAGTATTTT.

V and J are TRBV6-6 and TRBJ2-6, with 8 bases lining up with TRBD2. Losses at the gene ends were 2 bases for V and 11 bases for J; bases not matched to a gene: 2. This CDR3 has 13 residues. The germline CDR1 and CDR2 sequences are MNHNY and SVGAGI (reference sequence). The CDR3 sequence is CASSYRGGDVLTF. The DNA of the CDR3 is TGTGCCAGCAGTTACCGGGGGGGCGACGTCCTGACTTTC.

The chain combines TRBV9 with TRBJ2-7; D gene unclear. The V gene lost 4 bases and the J gene lost 2 bases, with 19 bases spanning the gap. This CDR3 spans 16 amino acids. Germline CDR1 reads SGDLS; CDR2 reads YYNGEE. Here the CDR3 reads CASSPIQFGQTYEQYF. CDR3 bases: TGTGCCAGCAGCCCGATCCAGTTTGGGCAGACCTACGAGCAGTACTTC.

This clone was picked up a small number of times. This rearrangement joins TRBV5-4 to TRBJ2-1, with 7 bases that match TRBD1. The CDR3 covers 14 residues. The V and J ends lost 5 bases and 2 bases, in that order; junction bases with no gene match: 4. Germline CDR1 reads SGHNT; CDR2 reads YYREEE (reference sequence). The CDR3: CASSRQGAYNEQFF. The CDR3 nucleotides read TGTGCCAGCAGTCGACAGGGCGCCTACAATGAGCAGTTCTTC. The whole variable domain, filled in from reference TRBV5-4 and TRBJ2-1, reads ETGVTQSPTHLIKTRGQQVTLRCSSQSGHNTVSWYQQALGQGPQFIFQYYREEENGRGNFPPRFSGLQFPNYSSELNVNALELDDSALYLCASSRQGAYNEQFFGPGTRLTVL.

This chain uses TRBV29-1 with TRBJ1-2; the D is unclear. This CDR3 region has 12 residues. V lost 1 base, J lost 8 bases, and 11 bases lay in between. Germline V lookup: CDR1 SQVTM, CDR2 ANQGSEA. The CDR3 reads CSVEVGSWGYTF. As DNA, the CDR3 is TGCAGCGTTGAAGTTGGCTCATGGGGCTACACCTTC.

This clone is a singleton in its sample. The chain is built from TRBV18 and TRBJ2-5; 7 positions match TRBD1. The CDR3 loop spans 13 amino acids. Trimming cost V 6 bases and J 4 bases; bases outside gene matches: 5. Per the germline V gene, CDR1 is KGHSH and CDR2 is LQKENI. As DNA, the CDR3 is TGTGCCAGCTCGTTACAGGGGCGAGAGACCCAGTACTTC. It translates to CASSLQGRETQYF.

This clone was detected a few times. The chain carries TRBV5-1 and TRBJ1-1, with 9 positions matching TRBD1. CDR1 is SGHRS and CDR2 is YFSETQ in the germline V gene. This CDR3 region has 15 residues. The J segment lost 3 bases and the V segment lost 1 base, leaving 4 bases of the junction unmatched. CDR3 protein: CASSLLGQGHTEAFF. CDR3 sequence (DNA): TGCGCCAGCAGCTTGTTGGGACAGGGTCACACTGAAGCTTTCTTT.

V and J are TRBV5-1 and TRBJ2-5; 9 bases match TRBD1. V trimming: 4 bases; J trimming: 4 bases; junction bases outside the gene matches: 5. The CDR3 consists of 14 residues. Germline V lookup: CDR1 SGHRS, CDR2 YFSETQ. CDR3 bases: TGCGCCAGCAGCCCAAGACAGGGGGGAGAGACCCAGTACTTC. This gives the protein CASSPRQGGETQYF.

This sequence joins TRBV5-6 and TRBJ1-6; TRBD1 aligns across 10 bases. This CDR3 region has 16 residues. In germline, CDR1 is SGHDT, CDR2 YYEEEE. Trimming cost V 0 bases and J 18 bases; bases outside gene matches: 15. The CDR3: CASSLEDRGPSPQDHF. The CDR3 bases are TGTGCCAGCAGCTTGGAAGACAGGGGGCCTTCCCCCCAAGACCACTTT. The whole variable domain, remainder taken from reference TRBV5-6 and TRBJ1-6, is DAGVTQSPTHLIKTRGQQVTLRCSPKSGHDTVSWYQQALGQGPQFIFQYYEEEERQRGNFPDRFSGHQFPNYSSELNVNALLLGDSALYLCASSLEDRGPSPQDHFGNGTRLTVT.

The gene calls are TRBV27 and TRBJ2-5, with 8 bases identical to TRBD2. The CDR3 is 15 amino acids. Germline CDR1 MNHEY, CDR2 SMNVEV (reference sequence). J was trimmed by 7 bases and V by 1 base; bases with no gene match: 8. CDR3 protein: CASSLFGRAGWTQYF. CDR3 sequence (DNA): TGTGCCAGCAGTTTATTCGGGAGGGCAGGTTGGACCCAGTACTTC.

The chain joins TRBV11-3 to TRBJ1-4; D is unresolved. The germline CDR1 and CDR2 sequences are SGHNT and YENEEA. V was trimmed by 5 bases and J by 5 bases, leaving 15 bases between them. This CDR3 is 15 amino acids long. CDR3 residues: CASSGLSGENEKLFF. As DNA, the CDR3 is TGTGCCAGCAGCGGACTTTCCGGGGAGAATGAAAAACTGTTTTTT.

The chain couples TRBV2 to TRBJ2-5; D may be TRBD2 (6 bases). V shed 4 bases and J shed 4 bases, with 13 bases lying between them. The germline gives CDR1 SNHLY, CDR2 FYNNEI. The CDR3 contains 14 residues. The CDR3 region is CASSGLVRGETQYF. The CDR3 DNA is TGTGCCAGCAGTGGACTAGTCCGGGGAGAGACCCAGTACTTC.

This rearrangement joins TRBV12-5 to TRBJ2-3; a weak D match, TRBD1 (6 bases). Per germline, CDR1 LGHNT and CDR2 FRNRAP. The CDR3 consists of 14 residues. The V and J ends lost 2 bases and 0 bases respectively, with 6 bases between them. The CDR3 reads CASGLRGSTDTQYF. CDR3 DNA: TGTGCTAGTGGTTTGAGGGGGAGCACAGATACGCAGTATTTT.

The J gene is TRBJ2-7, the V gene TRBV2, with 8 bases matching TRBD1. The CDR3 length is 13 residues. Per the germline V gene, CDR1 is SNHLY and CDR2 is FYNNEI. V was pared by 8 bases and J by 6 bases, with 9 bases of the junction left unmatched. CDR3 DNA: TGTGCCAGCCAGGCTGACAGGGGAGGCGAGCAGTACTTC. Residues: CASQADRGGEQYF. Full variable domain (remainder filled in from reference TRBV2 and TRBJ2-7): EPEVTQTPSHQVTQMGQEVILRCVPISNHLYFYWYRQILGQKVEFLVSFYNNEISEKSEIFDDQFSVERPDGSNFTLKIRSTKLEDSAMYFCASQADRGGEQYFGPGTRLTVT.

The chain links TRBV10-3 to TRBJ2-7; D is undetermined. CDR3 length equals 15 residues. Germline V gene data show CDR1 as ENHRY and CDR2 as SYGVKD. Trimming cost V 6 bases and J 3 bases, with 18 bases left between them. The CDR3 protein is CAIRATTSMGYEQYF. The CDR3 DNA reads TGTGCCATCAGGGCGACGACATCTATGGGCTACGAGCAGTACTTC.

The J gene is TRBJ1-4, the V gene TRBV5-1; D unclear. Trimming removed 1 base from V and 8 bases from J, with 15 bases in between. The CDR3 runs 15 residues. Germline V gene sequence: CDR1 SGHRS, CDR2 YFSETQ. The CDR3 sequence: CASSLTTTSEEKLFF. CDR3 DNA sequence: TGCGCCAGCAGCTTGACTACGACGTCCGAGGAAAAACTGTTTTTT.